Each of the 20 T cell receptor beta chains below was sequenced from the same sample in a study of blood T cell dynamics during melanoma immunotherapy. This table comes from immunoSEQ multiplex PCR, and its TCRdb copy is limited to in-frame clones, with some not included. This table has about 12,000 clones, roughly 88% appearing once. Indicated time point: week 3, after first cycle of checkpoint inhibitor. The specimen comprised blood, sampled from a patient treated with checkpoint blockade. The source is a human donor with melanoma.

V gene TRBV27 combines with J gene TRBJ2-3; TRBD2 agrees at 10 bases. This CDR3 is built from 16 residues. In germline, CDR1 is MNHEY, CDR2 SMNVEV (reference sequence). V dropped 1 base and J dropped 5; count of bases not matched to a gene: 6. CDR3: CASSLYSGRDGDTQYF. CDR3 sequence (DNA): TGTGCCAGCAGTTTATACAGCGGGAGGGATGGAGATACGCAGTATTTT.

The V and J genes are TRBV29-1 and TRBJ2-3; TRBD1 aligns across 10 bases. This CDR3 contains 15 residues. Looked up from germline, CDR1 is SQVTM and CDR2 is ANQGSEA. Trimming took 6 bases from V and 0 from J; bases not matched to a gene: 6. The DNA of the CDR3 is TGCAGCGTGGGACAGGGGACCACTAGCACAGATACGCAGTATTTT. Translating it yields CSVGQGTTSTDTQYF.

The chain recombines TRBV11-2 with TRBJ1-6, with D perhaps TRBD1 (5 bases). Germline V gives CDR1 SGHAT, CDR2 FQNNGV. The CDR3 length is 16 residues. Trimming shortened V by 5 bases and J by 4 bases, and 15 bases separated the two germline ends. CDR3 loop: CASSPQGREYNSPLHF. The CDR3 coding sequence is TGTGCCAGCAGCCCCCAGGGACGGGAATATAATTCACCCCTCCACTTT.

The V gene is TRBV30, the J gene TRBJ2-5; D not certain. CDR3 length equals 11 residues. Germline V gives CDR1 GTSNPN, CDR2 SVGIG (reference sequence). The V end lost 2 bases, the J end lost 5 bases, and 6 bases lay between the germline ends. CDR3 DNA sequence: TGTGCCTGGAGTATTGGGGAGACCCAGTACTTC. This sequence encodes CAWSIGETQYF.

The chain joins TRBV6-1 to TRBJ1-1; D is ambiguous. Per the germline V gene, CDR1 is MNHNS and CDR2 is SASEGT. V lost 1 base, J lost 0 bases, and 6 bases lay in between. The CDR3 contains 14 residues. The CDR3 bases are TGTGCCAGCAGTGAAGGGTTGGTGAACACTGAAGCTTTCTTT. Translated, it gives CASSEGLVNTEAFF.

The V call is TRBV27, the J call TRBJ1-5; D is perhaps TRBD1 (5 bases). The CDR3 sequence is 12 residues long. Trimming removed 3 bases at V and 6 bases at J, with 6 bases between. Germline V CDR1 and CDR2: MNHEY, SMNVEV (reference sequence). The CDR3 sequence is CASSFQGQPQHF. DNA of the CDR3: TGTGCCAGCAGTTTTCAGGGTCAGCCCCAGCATTTT.

V gene TRBV11-1 combines with J gene TRBJ2-4; 11 nucleotides agree with TRBD2. J lost 7 bases, V lost 5 bases, and 10 bases had no gene match. Germline CDR1 reads SGHAT; CDR2 reads FQDESV (reference sequence). This CDR3 region has 16 residues. CDR3 in amino acids: CASSPRTSGHGNIQYF. CDR3 nucleotides: TGTGCCAGCAGCCCCCGGACTAGCGGGCACGGGAACATTCAGTACTTC.

The genes are TRBV7-8 and TRBJ2-5, with D unclear. Between the trimmed V and J ends, which lost 5 bases and 4 bases, there was a span of 17 bases. The CDR3 runs to 15 residues. Looked up from germline, CDR1 is SGHVS and CDR2 is FQNEAQ. This CDR3 reads CASSLTTLWGETQYF. CDR3 DNA sequence: TGTGCCAGCAGCCTTACGACACTGTGGGGAGAGACCCAGTACTTC.

V is TRBV9 and J is TRBJ2-5; D gene ambiguous. CDR3 size: 15 residues. CDR1 is SGDLS and CDR2 is YYNGEE in the germline V gene. V gave up 3 bases and J gave up 5 bases, with 17 bases separating them. The DNA for the CDR3 is TGTGCCAGCAGCGCCTTTGTAGGGTCCGGGGAGACCCAGTACTTC. It translates to CASSAFVGSGETQYF.

This rearrangement joins TRBV19 to TRBJ1-2; 8 nucleotides line up with TRBD1. The CDR3 has 11 residues. The V and J ends lost 9 bases and 4 bases, in that order; junction bases with no gene match: 1. In germline, CDR1 is LNHDA, CDR2 SQIVND (reference sequence). Here the CDR3 reads CASTGGYGYTF. DNA of the CDR3: TGTGCCAGCACAGGGGGCTATGGCTACACCTTC.

The chain couples TRBV7-2 to TRBJ1-4; D is ambiguous. Germline-derived CDR1 and CDR2 are SGHTA and FQGNSA. The length of the CDR3 is 15 residues. V lost 5 bases and J 4 bases, leaving 14 bases between the germline ends. In DNA form, the CDR3 reads TGTGCCAGCAGCATGAGCGGACGGATTAATGAAAAACTGTTTTTT. This gives the protein CASSMSGRINEKLFF.

V is TRBV9 and J is TRBJ1-5, with 7 bases matching TRBD1. The CDR3 extends over 13 amino acids. V was clipped by 4 bases and J by 6 bases; unmatched bases: 4. Germline V lookup: CDR1 SGDLS, CDR2 YYNGEE. CDR3 region: CASSLGQAQPQHF. The CDR3 coding sequence is TGTGCCAGCAGCCTAGGACAGGCTCAGCCCCAGCATTTT.

J is TRBJ1-4 and V is TRBV5-1; TRBD1 matches 7 bases. In germline, CDR1 is SGHRS, CDR2 YFSETQ. The CDR3 spans 16 residues. Trimming took 2 bases from V and 3 from J; bases not matched to a gene: 7. CDR3 sequence: CASSFLAGTANEKLFF. CDR3 nucleotides: TGCGCCAGCAGCTTTCTCGCCGGGACAGCTAATGAAAAACTGTTTTTT. The full variable domain, completed using reference TRBV5-1 and TRBJ1-4, is KAGVTQTPRYLIKTRGQQVTLSCSPISGHRSVSWYQQTPGQGLQFLFEYFSETQRNKGNFPGRFSGRQFSNSRSEMNVSTLELGDSALYLCASSFLAGTANEKLFFGSGTQLSVL.

The V call is TRBV21-1, the J call TRBJ2-7; the DNA was not compared with TRBD2, the D call given in the table. TRBV21-1 is a pseudogene locus. This CDR3 contains 16 residues. The CDR3 sequence is CASSKEGGFSSYEQYF. Written as DNA, the CDR3 is TGTGCCAGCAGCAAAGAGGGCGGGTTTAGCTCCTACGAGCAGTACTTC.

This clone came up once. The chain recombines TRBV29-1 with TRBJ1-4, with a possible D match to TRBD1 (6 bases). The germline gives CDR1 SQVTM, CDR2 ANQGSEA. CDR3 length: 14 amino acids. Trimming took 5 bases from V and 0 from J, leaving 10 bases between them. For the CDR3, the DNA is TGCAGCGTTCGGGGGGCCGCAACTAATGAAAAACTGTTTTTT. It codes for CSVRGAATNEKLFF.

The gene calls are TRBV11-2 and TRBJ2-1; D gene ambiguous. Germline values: CDR1 SGHAT, CDR2 FQNNGV. The CDR3 runs 15 residues. V shed 0 bases and J shed 7 bases, with 13 bases lying between them. The CDR3 protein is CASSLDSPPSNEQFF. CDR3 nucleotides: TGTGCCAGCAGCTTAGATTCCCCGCCGAGTAATGAGCAGTTCTTC.

J is TRBJ1-4 and V is TRBV18; D uncertain. Germline CDR1 is KGHSH and CDR2 is LQKENI. The CDR3 loop spans 14 amino acids. Trimming shortened V by 4 bases and J by 5 bases, and 11 bases separated the two germline ends. Here the CDR3 DNA reads TGTGCCAGCTCACAGTCCGGGGAAAATGAAAAACTGTTTTTT. Its translation: CASSQSGENEKLFF.

The J gene is TRBJ2-5, the V gene TRBV2; tentatively, D is TRBD1 (5 bases). The J call may be wrong; the DNA end is better matched by TRBJ2-7. This CDR3 is 13 amino acids long. Germline V gene lookup returns CDR1 SNHLY and CDR2 FYNNEI. CDR3 sequence: CASRTAFSYEQYF. CDR3 sequence (DNA): TGTGCCAGCAGGACAGCGTTCTCCTACGAGCAGTACTTC.

V usage is TRBV2 and J usage is TRBJ2-2; 11 nucleotides line up with TRBD2. V gave up 7 bases and J gave up 2 bases; unmatched junction bases: 6. This CDR3 comprises 16 residues. Germline loops: CDR1 SNHLY, CDR2 FYNNEI. The chain's CDR3 is CASIVSGGANTGELFF. The CDR3 DNA reads as TGTGCCAGCATTGTTAGCGGGGGGGCCAACACCGGGGAGCTGTTTTTT.

The V call is TRBV29-1, the J call TRBJ2-7; 7 bases are a match to TRBD1. Germline CDR1 reads SQVTM; CDR2 reads ANQGSEA. Trimming removed 4 bases from V and 1 base from J; junction bases left unmatched: 7. This CDR3 contains 14 residues. CDR3 sequence (DNA): TGCAGCGTTGTGATTAAGGGACAGTCCTACGAGCAGTACTTC. It is translated as CSVVIKGQSYEQYF.